The clone carrying this T cell receptor beta chain was counted at least ten times. Its matching antigen is unknown. TCRdb re-derived calls from the 5' RACE reads in MiXCR, one entry per CDR3 protein. The profile shows about 210,000 distinct CDR3 sequences, about 3% of them singletons. This sample was included in a study of T cells after yellow fever vaccination. The CDR3 has 16 residues. V was clipped by 5 bases and J by 4 bases; unmatched bases: 10. Germline assignment: CDR1 SGHTA and CDR2 FQGTGA. Study-wide results and limits: The secondary response was weaker but peaked faster, day 5 versus 15.

This receptor was obtained from a man aged 18 to 30 who received the YFV17D yellow fever vaccine. The sample consisted of CD4+ T cells sorted from PBMCs, taken 10 days after the yellow fever booster vaccination. V gene TRBV7-3 combines with J gene TRBJ2-3; 9 bases line up with TRBD2. For the CDR3, the DNA is TGTGCCAGCAGCCCATTGGGCGGGGGGGCCCCAGATACGCAGTATTTT. As protein: CASSPLGGGAPDTQYF. Looking up the rest from reference TRBV7-3 and TRBJ2-3 gives the full variable domain: GAGVSQTPSNKVTEKGKYVELRCDPISGHTALYWYRQSLGQGPEFLIYFQGTGAADDSGLPNDRFFAVRPEGSVSTLKIQRTERGDSAVYLCASSPLGGGAPDTQYFGPGTRLTVL.